The 8 T cell receptor beta chains given below trace back to one sample, sequenced in a study of T cells after yellow fever vaccination (dated by TCRdb to between 2018 and 2020). The treatment or condition tag for this specimen amounts to: live attenuated yellow fever vaccine strain. Library preparation used 5' RACE. The instrument was an Illumina HiSeq 2500. The public reads were reanalyzed by TCRdb: fastp trimming at Q25, MiXCR alignment, in-frame beta chains only. Identical CDR3 proteins give one entry, which carries the most common genes and DNA. The sample table shows 140,000 to 150,000 distinct CDR3 sequences, and more than 6.5% are seen once. The ten biggest clones cover approximately 0.67% of the sample. The starting material was CD4+ T cells sorted from PBMCs, obtained 10 days after the yellow fever booster vaccination. The receptors originated from a man between 25 and 39 years old who received the YFV17D yellow fever vaccine.

This clonotype has a count of ten or more. The chain recombines TRBV12-3 or TRBV12-4 with TRBJ1-1; no firm D call. The CDR3 loop spans 13 amino acids. V lost 4 bases, J lost 4 bases, and 10 bases lay in between. The CDR3 DNA is TGTGCCAGCAGTTCAGGACGGTTCACTGAAGCTTTCTTT. It yields the protein CASSSGRFTEAFF.

This sequence joins TRBV7-2 and TRBJ2-3; 8 positions match TRBD2. The germline V gene has CDR1 SGHTA and CDR2 FQGNSA. The CDR3 has 17 residues. V shed 1 base, J shed 2 bases, and the junction held 8 bases outside the gene matches. CDR3 protein: CASSLVGRGGATDTQYF. The DNA of the CDR3 is TGTGCCAGCAGCTTAGTCGGGAGGGGGGGAGCCACAGATACGCAGTATTTT.

This clonotype was picked up many times. This chain links TRBV12-5 with TRBJ2-2; 11 bases align to TRBD2. V lost 6 bases to trimming and J lost 4 bases; unmatched junction nucleotides: 16. The CDR3 runs 19 residues. Germline V gene sequence: CDR1 LGHNT, CDR2 FRNRAP. This CDR3 reads CASGPGRRGLAELTGELFF. DNA of the CDR3: TGTGCTAGTGGGCCCGGGCGCCGGGGACTAGCGGAACTCACCGGGGAGCTGTTTTTT.

This clonotype was counted at least ten times. V and J are TRBV19 and TRBJ2-5, with TRBD2 matching over 9 bases. The CDR3 loop spans 14 amino acids. Trimming removed 8 bases from V and 5 bases from J; junction bases left unmatched: 9. Per germline, CDR1 LNHDA and CDR2 SQIVND (reference sequence). The CDR3 DNA follows: TGTGCCAGTGCGCGTAGCGGGAGTGGGGAGACCCAGTACTTC. Translated, it gives CASARSGSGETQYF.

This clonotype came up many times. The chain carries TRBV20-1 and TRBJ2-7; D call uncertain. Germline V gene data show CDR1 as DFQATT and CDR2 as SNEGSKA (reference sequence). The CDR3 extends over 14 amino acids. V was cut by 1 base and J by 2 bases, with 12 bases left in between. The CDR3 DNA sequence: TGCAGTGCTAGAGTCCCACCTCTAGCCTACGAGCAGTACTTC. This sequence encodes CSARVPPLAYEQYF.

This clonotype was seen more than once but under ten times. The chain has TRBV5-1 and TRBJ1-5, with a possible D match to TRBD1 (6 bases). Looked up from germline, CDR1 is SGHRS and CDR2 is YFSETQ. The CDR3 runs to 15 residues. V was cut by 5 bases and J by 0 bases, with 12 bases left in between. The CDR3 spells CASRRDIYSNQPQHF. DNA for the CDR3: TGCGCCAGCAGACGGGACATTTATAGCAATCAGCCCCAGCATTTT.

This clonotype was found many times. The DNA of the CDR3 is TGCAGCGTTGGTCGTCGGACAGGGAAGGCCTACGAGCAGTACTTC. This encodes CSVGRRTGKAYEQYF. This chain uses TRBV29-1 with TRBJ2-7; 8 nucleotides align to TRBD1. Looked up from germline, CDR1 is SQVTM and CDR2 is ANQGSEA. J gave up 2 bases and V 4 bases, and 10 bases lay outside the gene matches. The CDR3 sequence is 15 residues long.

The chain combines TRBV7-2 with TRBJ1-1; D is ambiguous. The V gene's germline CDR1 is SGHTA and CDR2 FQGNSA. The CDR3 runs to 14 residues. The V end was cut by 0 bases, the J end by 5 bases, with 10 bases between. The CDR3 spells CASSLAAQATEAFF. CDR3 bases: TGTGCCAGCAGCTTAGCGGCTCAGGCGACTGAAGCTTTCTTT.